This T cell receptor beta chain was captured by sequencing in a study of cytomegalovirus exposure and HLA in healthy donors. Germline assignment: CDR1 SGHTA and CDR2 FQGTGA. The CDR3 has 15 amino acids. Trimming removed 0 bases at V and 10 bases at J, with 13 bases between. The PCR employed 60 Vbeta primers together with 13 Jbeta primers. Sequenced by immunoSEQ multiplex PCR; TCRdb stores in-frame clones only, minus some. The sample consists of about 170,000 clones, roughly 70% of them appearing once. In this sample, this clone turned up once. What it binds is not known. The study, taken as a whole, reports: In terms of immune exposure information, only CMV serostatus was available. The HLA-A and HLA-B alleles of most subjects were reportedly predicted accurately from TCR beta sequences.

The chain links TRBV7-3 to TRBJ1-6; D may be TRBD1 (5 bases). The sequenced sample was PBMCs. The TCR was taken from a young woman in good health and CMV-seropositive. In nucleotides, the CDR3 is TGTGCCAGCAGCTTAACAGGGGTGCAGGGATCACCCCTCCACTTT. The encoded protein is CASSLTGVQGSPLHF.